This TCR beta chain was found in a study of a mutant IDH1 vaccine in newly diagnosed glioma. Sequenced by immunoSEQ multiplex PCR; TCRdb stores in-frame clones only, minus some. The sample yields 26,000 or so clones, roughly 80% seen once. Trimming removed 3 bases from V and 4 bases from J; junction bases left unmatched: 14. The CDR3 covers 20 residues. CDR1 and CDR2 from the germline V gene are SGHRS and YFSETQ. Time point indicated: week 35, safety follow-up. Each vaccine dose was 300 ug of mutant IDH1 20-mer peptide, with topical imiquimod. Every donor had a new WHO grade 3 or 4 astrocytoma that was IDH1-mutant, with loss of nuclear ATRX. A remark on this clone: Its antigen remains unidentified.

Sequenced here: PBMCs, sampled from a glioma patient whose treatment included an IDH1 peptide vaccine. The chain combines TRBV5-1 with TRBJ2-6; 12 bases align to TRBD1. This TCR derives from a man aged 30 to 39 with glioma. This chain's CDR3 is CASSWPGQGAQSVGANVLTF. The CDR3 DNA is TGCGCCAGCAGCTGGCCGGGACAGGGGGCGCAGAGTGTGGGGGCCAACGTCCTGACTTTC.